This T cell receptor (beta chain) is drawn from a study of blood T cell repertoires in COVID-19. Study at large: The United States, Italy and Spain provided the acute and convalescent COVID-19 samples. Nucleic acid was either cDNA or gDNA, and it came from T cells, B-cell-depleted T cells, or PBMCs.

Authors' methods: By means of reference gene primer amplification, nucleated cell counts were estimated. Repertoires were generated with immunoSEQ multiplex PCR, while TCRdb's copy carries only in-frame clones and drops some. The V and J calls and the clone size are those of that table, but D and trimming were determined from the DNA. The sample has 250,000 to 350,000 clones, about 82% seen once. Sequencing was carried out using peripheral blood. This clonotype originated in a woman between 50 and 59 years old with acute or convalescent COVID-19.

This CDR3 is CASSPYRQGGSEKLFF. As DNA, the CDR3 is TGTGCCAGCAGCCCCTACAGACAGGGAGGTAGTGAAAAACTGTTTTTT. The gene calls are TRBV7-2 and TRBJ1-4; 7 positions match TRBD1. This CDR3 has 16 amino acids. CDR1 SGHTA and CDR2 FQGNSA come from the germline V gene. Trimming at V came to 5 bases and at J to 7 bases, leaving 13 bases not matched to a gene.